The 11 T cell receptor beta chains given below trace back to one sample, sequenced in a study of shared clonotypes between healthy human individuals. The data were produced by immunoSEQ multiplex PCR, yet TCRdb's version contains in-frame clones alone and is incomplete. The data hold 450,000 to 550,000 clones, with 79% observed a single time. The sample was PBMCs. All receptors come from a woman between 40 and 55 years old in good health. Some clones in this sample may be carry-over from other donors' samples.

V usage is TRBV10-2 and J usage is TRBJ1-1; D is unclear. The CDR3 has 14 residues. Trimming stripped 0 bases from V and 4 bases from J, with 9 bases between. CDR1 is WSHSY, CDR2 SAAADI, per germline. For the CDR3, the DNA is TGCGCCAGCAGTGAGTCGATGTGGGGCACTGAAGCTTTCTTT. It translates to CASSESMWGTEAFF.

This clone was seen once. The chain recombines TRBV5-6 with TRBJ1-4; D unclear. V was trimmed by 2 bases and J by 7 bases, leaving 15 bases between them. The CDR3 has 15 residues. Germline CDR1 is SGHDT and CDR2 is YYEEEE. The CDR3 bases are TGTGCCAGCAGCTTTTCGGTTAGTTTCGGTGAAAAACTGTTTTTT. It codes for CASSFSVSFGEKLFF.

This chain uses TRBV10-3 with TRBJ2-3; possible D gene TRBD2, 5 bases. CDR3 size: 20 residues. The V gene lost 0 bases and the J gene lost 2 bases, with 24 bases spanning the gap. Looked up from germline, CDR1 is ENHRY and CDR2 is SYGVKD. The CDR3: CAISESGPNRAGAYTDTQYF. The CDR3 region has the DNA TGTGCCATCAGTGAGTCCGGGCCCAATCGGGCGGGCGCCTACACAGATACGCAGTATTTT.

The sample holds a few counts of this clone. V gene TRBV18 combines with J gene TRBJ2-7; unclear D gene. The V end was cut by 2 bases, the J end by 3 bases, with 11 bases between. In germline, CDR1 is KGHSH, CDR2 LQKENI. CDR3 length: 14 amino acids. The CDR3 region has the DNA TGTGCCAGCTCACCATTAGACGTTAGCTACGAGCAGTACTTC. Translating it yields CASSPLDVSYEQYF.

This chain joins TRBV5-1 and TRBJ2-7, with 13 positions matching TRBD2. The trim removed 2 bases at V and 5 bases at J, leaving 4 bases unmatched. Germline CDR1 reads SGHRS; CDR2 reads YFSETQ. CDR3 size: 15 residues. The CDR3 DNA is TGCGCCAGCAGCTTTTCCGGGACTAGCGGGAACGAGCAGTACTTC. Translated: CASSFSGTSGNEQYF.

The J gene is TRBJ2-6, the V gene TRBV28; D unresolved. V lost 7 bases, J lost 2 bases, and 6 bases lay in between. Germline CDR1 is MDHEN and CDR2 is SYDVKM. This CDR3 is built from 13 residues. CDR3 nucleotides: TGTGCCAGCATTTCCCCTGGGGCCAACGTCCTGACTTTC. Amino acid sequence: CASISPGANVLTF.

This clone was picked up a small number of times. The DNA for the CDR3 is TGTGCCAGCAGCTTAACAGAGAGCTCCTACAATGAGCAGTTCTTC. This encodes CASSLTESSYNEQFF. This rearrangement joins TRBV9 to TRBJ2-1, with D unresolved. Trimming shortened V by 4 bases and J by 0 bases, and 11 bases separated the two germline ends. Germline CDR1 and CDR2: SGDLS and YYNGEE. This CDR3 has 15 amino acids.

This rearrangement joins TRBV5-1 to TRBJ2-7; D is perhaps TRBD2 (5 bases). This CDR3 comprises 15 residues. Looked up from germline, CDR1 is SGHRS and CDR2 is YFSETQ. Trimming cost V 0 bases and J 5 bases, with 15 bases left between them. CDR3 nucleotide sequence: TGCGCCAGCAGCTTGGACGGAGTCCTCGGGAACGAGCAGTACTTC. It yields the protein CASSLDGVLGNEQYF.

The J gene is TRBJ2-5, the V gene TRBV6-1; D unresolved. This CDR3 is built from 13 residues. The germline V and J ends were trimmed by 3 bases and 1 base, with 6 bases remaining between them. Germline V gives CDR1 MNHNS, CDR2 SASEGT. Written as DNA, the CDR3 is TGTGCCAGCAGTGACCATTTCCAAGAGACCCAGTACTTC. Protein product: CASSDHFQETQYF.

To note about this clone: Sequence at one end of the junction differs from germline and may be a read error. V gene TRBV7-9 combines with J gene TRBJ2-7; TRBD2 aligns across 12 bases. Germline V gene data show CDR1 as SEHNR and CDR2 as FQNEAQ (reference sequence). The CDR3 is 14 amino acids. The CDR3 region is CASTRLAGVGEQHF. In DNA, the CDR3 is TGTGCCAGCACCCGACTAGCGGGAGTCGGCGAGCAGCACTTC.

This chain uses TRBV11-1 with TRBJ2-2; 7 bases are shared with TRBD2. The CDR3 runs 17 residues. V trimming: 4 bases; J trimming: 1 base; junction bases outside the gene matches: 9. Germline V CDR1 and CDR2: SGHAT, FQDESV (reference sequence). CDR3 DNA sequence: TGTGCCAGCAGCTCCTCAGCGAGCGGGGAGAACACCGGGGAGCTGTTTTTT. Translated, it gives CASSSSASGENTGELFF. Full variable domain (remainder filled in from reference TRBV11-1 and TRBJ2-2): EAEVAQSPRYKITEKSQAVAFWCDPISGHATLYWYRQILGQGPELLVQFQDESVVDDSQLPKDRFSAERLKGVDSTLKIQPAELGDSAMYLCASSSSASGENTGELFFGEGSRLTVL.